This T cell receptor (beta chain) was recorded in a study of CD8 T cells in Susac syndrome. About 0.5 to 1 ug RNA was reverse transcribed with random hexamers. TCRdb fed the immunoSEQ multiplex PCR reads into MiXCR, producing one record per CDR3 protein. The table has 1,500 or so distinct CDR3 sequences, 64% seen once. With regard to this clonotype: No conserved phenylalanine or tryptophan is present at the end of the CDR3, so a read error is the likely explanation. Because the CDR3's place on the DNA is in doubt, the DNA is left out and the CDR3 is given as listed by TCRdb.

It was CD27 and CD45RA staining that defined memory subsets for TEMRA sorting. CDR1 is LGHNA, CDR2 YSLEER, per germline. The CDR3 is made up of 15 amino acids, end residues included. Material: CD8+ TEMRA cells from PBMCs. The subset denotes: FACS-sorted terminally differentiated effector memory CD8+ T cells re-expressing CD45RA (CD8+ TEMRA). The rearrangement uses TRBV4-3 and TRBJ1-5; the table's D call, TRBD1, has no DNA check behind it. The source is a human donor with Susac syndrome. CDR3 sequence reads: CASSQDFSSGQPQRL.